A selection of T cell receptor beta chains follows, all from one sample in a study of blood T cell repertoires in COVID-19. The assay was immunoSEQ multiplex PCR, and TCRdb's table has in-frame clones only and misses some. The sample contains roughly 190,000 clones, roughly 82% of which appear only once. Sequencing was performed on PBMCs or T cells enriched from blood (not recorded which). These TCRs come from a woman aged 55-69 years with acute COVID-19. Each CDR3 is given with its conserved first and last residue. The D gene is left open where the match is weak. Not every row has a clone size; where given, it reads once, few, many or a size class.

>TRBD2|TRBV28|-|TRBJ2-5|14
TGTGCCAGCAGTTCCAGCGGGGAGGGGGAGACCCAGTACTTC
CASSSSGEGETQYF
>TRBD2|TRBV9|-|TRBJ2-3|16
TGTGCCAGCAGCGTAGATCAGCGGGGGTTAGGAGATACGCAGTATTTT
CASSVDQRGLGDTQYF
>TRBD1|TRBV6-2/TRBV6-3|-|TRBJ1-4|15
TGTGCCAGCAGCACGCGGACAGGGTTTAATGAAAAACTGTTTTTT
CASSTRTGFNEKLFF
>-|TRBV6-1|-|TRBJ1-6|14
TGTGCCAGCAGTGAAGTTGGCCGAAATTCACCCCTCCACTTT
CASSEVGRNSPLHF
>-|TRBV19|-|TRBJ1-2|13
TGTGCCAGTAGTATGGGGACAAACTATGGCTACACCTTC
CASSMGTNYGYTF
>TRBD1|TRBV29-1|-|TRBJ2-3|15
TGCAGCGTTTCGACAGGGGGGACCCCCGGAGATACGCAGTATTTT
CSVSTGGTPGDTQYF
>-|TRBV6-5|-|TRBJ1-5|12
TGTGCCAGCGGTAAAAGCCATCAGCCCCAGCATTTT
CASGKSHQPQHF
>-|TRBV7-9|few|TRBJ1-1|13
TGTGCCAGCAGCGCCGCGGGCGGGGATCCGGCTTTCTTT
CASSAAGGDPAFF
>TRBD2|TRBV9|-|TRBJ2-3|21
TGTGCCAGCAGCGTAGCTACTCCTAGCGGGACACTGTTGTCTAGCACAGATACGCAGTATTTT
CASSVATPSGTLLSSTDTQYF
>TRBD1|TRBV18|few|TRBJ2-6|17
TGTGCCAGCCCGCCGGACAGGGAATTCTCTGGGGCCAACGTCCTGACTTTC
CASPPDREFSGANVLTF
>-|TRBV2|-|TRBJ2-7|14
TGTGCCAGCAAGGGTAGCGAGAGCTCCTACGAGCAGTACTTC
CASKGSESSYEQYF
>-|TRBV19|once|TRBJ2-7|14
TGTGCCAGTAGTCTCGTAGCGGCCTCCTACGAGCAGTACTTC
CASSLVAASYEQYF
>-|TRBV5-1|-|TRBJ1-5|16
TGCGCCAGCAGCTTGGGAGGCCAATATAGCAATCAGCCCCAGCATTTT
CASSLGGQYSNQPQHF
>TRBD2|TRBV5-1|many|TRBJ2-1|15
TGCGCCAGCAGCTTAGGTACGGGAGGAAACAATGAGCAGTTCTTC
CASSLGTGGNNEQFF
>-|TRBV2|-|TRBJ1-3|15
TGTGCCAGCGGTTTCCAGGGCCACTCTGGAAACACCATATATTTT
CASGFQGHSGNTIYF
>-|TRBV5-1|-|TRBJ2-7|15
TGCGCCAGCAGCTTGGGGGGATCGGGACACTACGAGCAGTACTTC
CASSLGGSGHYEQYF
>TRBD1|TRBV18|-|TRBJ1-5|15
TGTGCCAGCTCACCTACGGACAGGGATGATCAGCCCCAGCATTTT
CASSPTDRDDQPQHF
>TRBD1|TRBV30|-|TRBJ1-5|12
TGTGCCGGACAGGGAATTGGAGGGCCCCAGCATTTT
CAGQGIGGPQHF
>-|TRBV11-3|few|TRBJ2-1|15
TGTGCCAGCAGCTTAGGCGGGAATGCATTGGGGGAGCAGTTCTTC
CASSLGGNALGEQFF
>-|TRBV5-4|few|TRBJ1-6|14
TGTGCCAGCAGCCCCCAGGTGGCAGTCACACCCCTCCACTTT
CASSPQVAVTPLHF
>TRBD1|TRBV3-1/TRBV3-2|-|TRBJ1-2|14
TGTGCCAGCAGCCAAGGCTTACAGGGGAATGGCTACACCTTC
CASSQGLQGNGYTF
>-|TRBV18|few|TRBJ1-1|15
TGTGCCAGCTCACCACCGAGAGGGAAGAACACTGAAGCTTTCTTT
CASSPPRGKNTEAFF
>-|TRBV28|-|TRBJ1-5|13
TGTGCCAGCAGTCAGGAGGGGAGTCAGCCCCAGCATTTT
CASSQEGSQPQHF
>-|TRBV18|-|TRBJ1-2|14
TGTGCCAGCTCACCCTCGGGTAGGAACTATGGCTACACCTTC
CASSPSGRNYGYTF
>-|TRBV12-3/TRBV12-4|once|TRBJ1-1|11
TGTGCCGCACGGGGGAACACTGAAGCTTTCTTT
CAARGNTEAFF
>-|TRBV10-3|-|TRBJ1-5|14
TGTGCCATCAGTGAGGGGCAGCACAATCAGCCCCAGCATTTT
CAISEGQHNQPQHF
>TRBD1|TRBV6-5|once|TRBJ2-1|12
TGTGCCAGCAGGGGACAGTTCAATGAGCAGTTCTTC
CASRGQFNEQFF
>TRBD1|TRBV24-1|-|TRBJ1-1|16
TGTGCCACCAGGCCCGGACAGGAGTGGATGGACACTGAAGCTTTCTTT
CATRPGQEWMDTEAFF
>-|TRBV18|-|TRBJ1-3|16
TGTGCCAGCTCACCACCGACAGTGTTCTCTGGAAACACCATATATTTT
CASSPPTVFSGNTIYF
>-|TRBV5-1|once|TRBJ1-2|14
TGCGCCAGCAGCCCTGAGGCAGTGAGGTCTGGCTACACCTTC
CASSPEAVRSGYTF
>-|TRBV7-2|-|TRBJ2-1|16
TGTGCCAGCAGCTTAAATTCGGGTAGCTCCTACAATGAGCAGTTCTTC
CASSLNSGSSYNEQFF
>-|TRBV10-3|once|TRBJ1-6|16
TGTGCCATCAGGGAACAGGGAGGGGATTATAATTCACCCCTCCACTTT
CAIREQGGDYNSPLHF
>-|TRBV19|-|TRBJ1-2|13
TGTGCCAGTAACGCAGGGGCTTACTATGGCTACACCTTC
CASNAGAYYGYTF
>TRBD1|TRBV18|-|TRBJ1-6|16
TGTGCCAGCTCAACCCGGACAGGGGGATCGGATTCACCCCTCCACTTT
CASSTRTGGSDSPLHF
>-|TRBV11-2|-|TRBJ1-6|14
TGTGCCAGCAGCTTAGACAGGGGTAGTTCACCCCTCCACTTT
CASSLDRGSSPLHF
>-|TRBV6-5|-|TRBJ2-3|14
TGTGCCAGCAGAACCGGGGGGCGCGGAGATACGCAGTATTTT
CASRTGGRGDTQYF
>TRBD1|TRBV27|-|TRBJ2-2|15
TGTGCCAGCAGGAGGGACAGGATGAACACCGGGGAGCTGTTTTTT
CASRRDRMNTGELFF
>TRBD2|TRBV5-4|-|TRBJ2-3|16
TGTGCCAGCAGCTTATTAACGGGGGGGTTTACAGATACGCAGTATTTT
CASSLLTGGFTDTQYF
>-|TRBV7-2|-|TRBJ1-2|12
TGTGCCAGCAGCTTGCAGGGGAATGGCTACACCTTC
CASSLQGNGYTF
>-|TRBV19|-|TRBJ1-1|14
TGTGCCAGTAGTATGGAGGGACTGAACACTGAAGCTTTCTTT
CASSMEGLNTEAFF
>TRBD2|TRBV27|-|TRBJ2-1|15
TGTGCCAGCAGTCCCCTAGCGGGAGTACTCAATGAGCAGTTCTTC
CASSPLAGVLNEQFF
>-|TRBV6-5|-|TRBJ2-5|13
TGTGCCAGCACCGTACCGGGTTTAGAGACCCAGTACTTC
CASTVPGLETQYF
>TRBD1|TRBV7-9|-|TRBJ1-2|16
TGTGCCAGCAGCGTGGGGCAGGGGGCGGGGAATTATGGCTACACCTTC
CASSVGQGAGNYGYTF
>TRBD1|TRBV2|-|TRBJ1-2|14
TGTGCCAGCAGGGGGGACAGGGCTATCTATGGCTACACCTTC
CASRGDRAIYGYTF
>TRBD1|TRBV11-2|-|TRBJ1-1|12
TGTGCCAGCAGCCGACAGGGGACTGAAGCTTTCTTT
CASSRQGTEAFF
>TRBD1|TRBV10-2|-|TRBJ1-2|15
TGCGCCAGCAGTGGGCCGGGACAGGGAGGCTATGGCTACACCTTC
CASSGPGQGGYGYTF
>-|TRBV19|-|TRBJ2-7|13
TGTGCCAGCGCAATAAACCGAGATTACGAGCAGTACTTC
CASAINRDYEQYF
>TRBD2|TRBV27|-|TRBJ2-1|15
TGTGCCAGCAGTTTAGTAGCGGGAGACTACAATGAGCAGTTCTTC
CASSLVAGDYNEQFF
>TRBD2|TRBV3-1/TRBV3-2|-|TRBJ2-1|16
TGTGCCAGCAGCCAAGCCGGGACTAGCGGGAGTAATGAGCAGTTCTTC
CASSQAGTSGSNEQFF
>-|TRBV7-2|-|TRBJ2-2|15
TGTGCCAGCAGCTTAGTCACTTATAACACCGGGGAGCTGTTTTTT
CASSLVTYNTGELFF
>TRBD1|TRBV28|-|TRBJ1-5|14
TGTGCCAGCAGTGCACTACAGGGGAGCCAGCCCCAGCATTTT
CASSALQGSQPQHF
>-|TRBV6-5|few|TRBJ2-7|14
TGTGCCAGCAGTTACTACGCAGGGCCCTACGAGCAGTACTTC
CASSYYAGPYEQYF
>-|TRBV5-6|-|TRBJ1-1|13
TGTGCCAGCAGCACTCCCGGGAACCTTGAAGCTTTCTTT
CASSTPGNLEAFF
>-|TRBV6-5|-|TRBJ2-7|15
TGTGCCAGCAGTTACTCGCCACTACGCCTCTACGAGCAGTACTTC
CASSYSPLRLYEQYF
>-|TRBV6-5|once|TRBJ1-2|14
TGTGCCAGCAGGACGTCCAGGGGCCACGATGGCTACACCTTC
CASRTSRGHDGYTF